Each of the 13 T cell receptor beta chains below was sequenced from the same sample in a study of T cell responses to AZD1222 COVID-19 vaccine. Generated by immunoSEQ multiplex PCR, the TCRdb table keeps only in-frame clones and is missing some. This sample has about 160,000 clones, with more than 85% found just once. The input for sequencing was peripheral blood, taken on day 0 of AZD1222 vaccination. The receptors originated from an adult in good health.

CDR3 loop: CASSPRAGLNTLEQFF. The CDR3 DNA reads as TGTGCCAGCAGCCCACGAGCGGGCCTAAACACCCTCGAGCAGTTCTTC. J is TRBJ2-1 and V is TRBV9; perhaps TRBD2 as D (6 bases). CDR1 is SGDLS and CDR2 is YYNGEE in the germline V gene. This CDR3 contains 16 residues. The V end lost 4 bases, the J end lost 10 bases, and 24 bases lay between the germline ends. Using reference TRBV9 and TRBJ2-1 for the parts outside the CDR3, the full variable domain is DSGVTQTPKHLITATGQRVTLRCSPRSGDLSVYWYQQSLDQGLQFLIQYYNGEERAKGNILERFSAQQFPDLHSELNLSSLELGDSALYFCASSPRAGLNTLEQFFGPGTRLTVL.

The chain combines TRBV7-9 with TRBJ1-2, with D unresolved. The CDR3 has 13 amino acids. The V end lost 0 bases, the J end lost 8 bases, and 10 bases lay between the germline ends. CDR1 is SEHNR and CDR2 is FQNEAQ in the germline V gene (reference sequence). CDR3 region: CASSLAGVGGYTF. The CDR3 DNA sequence: TGTGCCAGCAGCTTAGCGGGAGTAGGAGGCTACACCTTC.

This chain uses TRBV30 with TRBJ2-7; D ambiguous. Germline assignment: CDR1 GTSNPN and CDR2 SVGIG (reference sequence). The CDR3 runs to 12 residues. The V gene lost 0 bases and the J gene lost 5 bases, with 8 bases spanning the gap. CDR3 amino acids: CAWSVLGDEQYF. DNA for the CDR3: TGTGCCTGGAGTGTACTTGGGGACGAGCAGTACTTC.

This clone was detected a few times. The chain recombines TRBV6-5 with TRBJ2-7, with D maybe TRBD1 (5 bases). Trimming removed 3 bases at V and 7 bases at J, with 16 bases between. Germline lookup yields CDR1 MNHEY and CDR2 SVGAGI. The CDR3 loop spans 14 amino acids. The CDR3 nucleotides read TGTGCCAGCAGTTATGGCATACTTAAGGGGGAGCAGTACTTC. Its translation is CASSYGILKGEQYF.

The V and J genes are TRBV5-4 and TRBJ2-1; TRBD2 matches at 8 bases. J was trimmed by 9 bases and V by 4 bases; bases with no gene match: 9. This CDR3 has 14 amino acids. Germline V gene sequence: CDR1 SGHNT, CDR2 YYREEE (reference sequence). For the CDR3, the DNA is TGTGCCAGCAGCCCGACTAGCGCCCCTGGTGAGCAGTTCTTC. This translates into CASSPTSAPGEQFF.

The chain is built from TRBV18 and TRBJ2-7; D possibly corresponds to TRBD2 (5 bases). The CDR3 runs 13 residues. The V end was cut by 3 bases, the J end by 4 bases, with 10 bases between. CDR1 is KGHSH, CDR2 LQKENI, per germline. CDR3 sequence: CASSPDGDYEQYF. The CDR3 DNA is TGTGCCAGCTCACCGGACGGGGATTACGAGCAGTACTTC. Full variable domain (missing parts from reference TRBV18 and TRBJ2-7): NAGVMQNPRHLVRRRGQEARLRCSPMKGHSHVYWYRQLPEEGLKFMVYLQKENIIDESGMPKERFSAEFPKEGPSILRIQQVVRGDSAAYFCASSPDGDYEQYFGPGTRLTVT.

The J gene is TRBJ1-1, the V gene TRBV29-1; D unclear. CDR1 and CDR2 (germline): SQVTM, ANQGSEA. There are 12 residues in the CDR3. V was shortened by 4 bases and J by 5 bases, with 11 bases between the two germline ends. In DNA form, the CDR3 reads TGCAGCGTTGTTGCGGCGTTTACTGAAGCTTTCTTT. This translates into CSVVAAFTEAFF.

This chain joins TRBV19 and TRBJ1-3; possibly TRBD1 for D (6 bases). The germline V and J ends were trimmed by 10 bases and 4 bases, with 14 bases remaining between them. CDR3 length: 13 residues. Germline V CDR1 and CDR2: LNHDA, SQIVND (reference sequence). CDR3 amino acids: CATRTALGNTIYF. The CDR3 nucleotides read TGTGCCACGCGGACAGCCCTCGGAAACACCATATATTTT. Together with reference TRBV19 and TRBJ1-3, the CDR3 gives the full variable domain: DGGITQSPKYLFRKEGQNVTLSCEQNLNHDAMYWYRQDPGQGLRLIYYSQIVNDFQKGDIAEGYSVSREKKESFPLTVTSAQKNPTAFYLCATRTALGNTIYFGEGSWLTVV.

This rearrangement joins TRBV5-1 to TRBJ2-7, with a weak D call TRBD2 (6 bases). Germline CDR1 SGHRS, CDR2 YFSETQ. CDR3 size: 14 residues. Trimming left V 2 bases short and J 0 bases short, with 9 bases between. The CDR3 sequence: CASSFGRPSYEQYF. CDR3 in DNA: TGCGCCAGCAGCTTTGGGAGGCCCTCCTACGAGCAGTACTTC.

This chain links TRBV5-1 with TRBJ1-2, with D possibly TRBD1 on 6 matching bases. V lost 1 base and J 3 bases, leaving 13 bases between the germline ends. Germline loops: CDR1 SGHRS, CDR2 YFSETQ. This CDR3 has 15 residues. CDR3 region: CASSLLLGAHYGYTF. As DNA, the CDR3 is TGCGCCAGCAGCTTGCTGTTGGGGGCACACTATGGCTACACCTTC.

This chain connects TRBV7-2 to TRBJ2-3; D is ambiguous. Germline V gene sequence: CDR1 SGHTA, CDR2 FQGNSA. Trimming removed 3 bases from V and 6 bases from J, with 10 bases in between. This CDR3 contains 13 residues. As DNA, the CDR3 is TGTGCCAGCAGCTTGCCCTCCAGGGATACGCAGTATTTT. It specifies CASSLPSRDTQYF.

This clone was seen a single time. The rearrangement joins TRBV6-5 to TRBJ2-3; the D is unclear. Trimming stripped 6 bases from V and 2 bases from J, with 6 bases between. The CDR3 is 12 amino acids. CDR1 MNHEY and CDR2 SVGAGI come from the germline V gene. The CDR3 loop reads CASRSITDTQYF. DNA for the CDR3: TGTGCCAGCAGGAGCATCACAGATACGCAGTATTTT.

The chain couples TRBV11-3 to TRBJ2-1; D is perhaps TRBD1 or TRBD2 (5 bases each). Germline CDR1 and CDR2: SGHNT and YENEEA. Trimming took 5 bases from V and 5 from J, leaving 16 bases between them. This CDR3 spans 15 amino acids. The CDR3 protein is CASSPPGDGNNEQFF. The CDR3 DNA follows: TGTGCCAGCAGCCCGCCCGGGGACGGAAACAATGAGCAGTTCTTC.